Presented here are 23 T cell receptor beta chains from one specimen sequenced in a study of T cell responses to AZD1222 COVID-19 vaccine. TCRdb's table, derived via immunoSEQ multiplex PCR, lists solely in-frame clones and lacks some. The sample has around 110,000 clones, about nine tenths seen once. Specimen: peripheral blood, collected on day 0 of AZD1222 vaccination. The origin of the receptors is an adult in good health.

The J gene is TRBJ2-1, the V gene TRBV7-3; D uncertain. The CDR3 has 12 amino acids. From germline, CDR1 is SGHTA and CDR2 FQGTGA. Trimming cost V 3 bases and J 8 bases, with 8 bases left between them. The CDR3 spells CASSLGFHEQFF. As DNA, the CDR3 is TGTGCCAGCAGCTTGGGATTCCATGAGCAGTTCTTC.

The V gene is TRBV7-3, the J gene TRBJ1-5; TRBD1 matches 8 bases. Trimming cost V 0 bases and J 7 bases; bases outside gene matches: 2. Germline CDR1 and CDR2: SGHTA and FQGTGA. CDR3 length equals 14 residues. CDR3 residues: CASSLTTGVQPQHF. The CDR3, as DNA: TGTGCCAGCAGCTTAACGACAGGGGTACAGCCCCAGCATTTT.

This clone occurred once. This chain uses TRBV4-2 with TRBJ1-1, with D tentatively TRBD1 (5 bases). The V gene's germline CDR1 is LGHNA and CDR2 YNFKEQ. Trimming took off 4 bases at V and 11 bases at J, with 14 bases between the two ends. The CDR3 runs to 12 residues. For the CDR3, the DNA is TGTGCCAGCAGCCCCCTAGAAGGGGCCGCTTTCTTT. Encoded protein: CASSPLEGAAFF.

J is TRBJ1-6 and V is TRBV12-3 or TRBV12-4, with D unclear. This CDR3 spans 12 amino acids. V lost 1 base to trimming and J lost 10 bases, with 5 bases between them. The CDR3 sequence: CASSLDRSPLHF. DNA for the CDR3: TGTGCCAGCAGTTTAGACAGATCACCCCTCCACTTT.

In DNA, the CDR3 is TGTGCCAGCAGCTTTGACAGGGCATCGGCTGAAGCTTTCTTT. Translation gives CASSFDRASAEAFF. The chain is built from TRBV7-3 and TRBJ1-1, with 7 bases identical to TRBD1. This CDR3 region has 14 residues. Germline V lookup: CDR1 SGHTA, CDR2 FQGTGA. Trimming took 3 bases from V and 6 from J; bases not matched to a gene: 7.

The chain recombines TRBV5-4 with TRBJ2-7, with a weak D call TRBD2 (5 bases). CDR1 SGHNT and CDR2 YYREEE come from the germline V gene (reference sequence). V dropped 4 bases and J dropped 2 bases, with 16 bases sitting between them. The CDR3 has 15 residues. CDR3 DNA sequence: TGTGCCAGCAGCCAAGGAGGCCTAGGAACCTACGAGCAGTACTTC. Encoded protein: CASSQGGLGTYEQYF.

This chain joins TRBV15 and TRBJ1-2; D not resolved. CDR1 LNHNV and CDR2 YYDKDF come from the germline V gene (reference sequence). The V end was cut by 1 base, the J end by 8 bases, with 8 bases between. This CDR3 contains 12 residues. The CDR3 DNA follows: TGTGCCACCAGCAGAGTCGGGGTCGGCTACACCTTC. Residues: CATSRVGVGYTF.

The V gene is TRBV11-2, the J gene TRBJ2-4; a weak D match, TRBD1 (5 bases). The CDR3 spans 13 residues. V gave up 2 bases and J gave up 6 bases, with 8 bases separating them. Germline V gene lookup returns CDR1 SGHAT and CDR2 FQNNGV. Here the CDR3 reads CASSLQGLNIQYF. The CDR3 DNA is TGTGCCAGCAGCTTACAGGGCTTAAACATTCAGTACTTC.

The rearrangement links TRBV19 to TRBJ1-2; 7 positions agree with TRBD1. The V segment lost 6 bases and the J segment 5 bases; nucleotides outside the gene matches: 6. CDR1 is LNHDA, CDR2 SQIVND, per germline (reference sequence). The CDR3 is made up of 13 amino acids. CDR3 in amino acids: CASSLDRTYGYTF. In nucleotides, the CDR3 is TGTGCCAGTAGCTTGGACAGGACGTATGGCTACACCTTC.

The rearrangement joins TRBV3-1 (or the pseudogene TRBV3-2) to TRBJ2-1; 7 positions agree with TRBD2. The J segment lost 8 bases and the V segment lost 2 bases, leaving 12 bases of the junction unmatched. Germline V lookup: CDR1 LGHDT, CDR2 YNNKEL (reference sequence). This CDR3 is built from 16 residues. Here the CDR3 reads CASSQSVAGLVDEQFF. DNA for the CDR3: TGTGCCAGCAGCCAATCTGTAGCGGGCCTCGTCGATGAGCAGTTCTTC.

This chain uses TRBV6-5 with TRBJ2-1; TRBD2 matches at 10 bases. Trimming removed 8 bases from V and 5 bases from J; junction bases left unmatched: 6. Looked up from germline, CDR1 is MNHEY and CDR2 is SVGAGI. The CDR3 has 14 residues. CDR3 sequence reads: CASYWTSGNNEQFF. CDR3 nucleotides: TGTGCCAGCTACTGGACTAGCGGAAACAATGAGCAGTTCTTC.

V usage is TRBV10-3 and J usage is TRBJ1-2; D uncertain. The germline CDR1 and CDR2 sequences are ENHRY and SYGVKD. The CDR3 runs to 14 residues. Trimming cost V 0 bases and J 3 bases, with 8 bases left between them. The DNA for the CDR3 is TGTGCCATCAGTGAGTCGCGCTTATACTATGGCTACACCTTC. This sequence encodes CAISESRLYYGYTF.

This chain joins TRBV24-1 and TRBJ2-3; no definite D call. The V end lost 4 bases, the J end lost 2 bases, and 9 bases lay between the germline ends. The CDR3 has 14 residues. The germline V gene encodes CDR1 KGHDR and CDR2 SFDVKD. The CDR3 here is CATSDPQITDTQYF. The CDR3 bases are TGTGCCACCAGTGACCCCCAGATCACAGATACGCAGTATTTT.

CDR3 protein: CASSSSGRAYNEQFF. The CDR3, as DNA: TGTGCCAGCAGCTCAAGCGGGAGGGCCTACAATGAGCAGTTCTTC. The V call is TRBV11-1, the J call TRBJ2-1; 10 bases are shared with TRBD2. The V gene end was trimmed by 4 bases and the J gene end by 2 bases; junction bases not matched to a gene: 2. The germline CDR1 and CDR2 sequences are SGHAT and FQDESV (reference sequence). The CDR3 is 15 amino acids.

This chain joins TRBV13 and TRBJ2-7; 9 bases fit TRBD1. V dropped 5 bases and J dropped 2; count of bases not matched to a gene: 4. Per germline, CDR1 PRHDT and CDR2 FYEKMQ (reference sequence). This CDR3 contains 14 residues. The CDR3 protein is CASSRRQGAYEQYF. Here the CDR3 DNA reads TGTGCCAGCAGCCGACGACAGGGGGCCTACGAGCAGTACTTC. Full variable domain (missing parts from reference TRBV13 and TRBJ2-7): AAGVIQSPRHLIKEKRETATLKCYPIPRHDTVYWYQQGPGQDPQFLISFYEKMQSDKGSIPDRFSAQQFSDYHSELNMSSLELGDSALYFCASSRRQGAYEQYFGPGTRLTVT.

This chain joins TRBV4-1 and TRBJ2-6, with 8 bases fitting TRBD1. Germline V gives CDR1 MGHRA, CDR2 YSYEKL. The CDR3 covers 19 residues. V shed 0 bases and J 1 base; nucleotides not matched to a gene: 8. CDR3 nucleotides: TGCGCCAGCAGCCAAGATAAAGGACAGGGAACGTCTGGGGCCAACGTCCTGACTTTC. This translates into CASSQDKGQGTSGANVLTF.

The rearrangement joins TRBV5-1 to TRBJ1-4; D is uncertain. V lost 4 bases to trimming and J lost 8 bases, with 12 bases between them. The CDR3 covers 13 residues. Germline values: CDR1 SGHRS, CDR2 YFSETQ. The CDR3 here is CASSPGGGEKLFF. The CDR3 region has the DNA TGCGCCAGCAGCCCCGGTGGAGGCGAAAAACTGTTTTTT.

The chain has TRBV5-1 and TRBJ1-6, with D possibly being TRBD1 (6 bases). The CDR3 is 14 amino acids. Germline V gene sequence: CDR1 SGHRS, CDR2 YFSETQ. The ends were cut back, 3 bases at V and 5 bases at J, with 9 bases in the middle. CDR3 residues: CASSSGQHNSPLHF. CDR3 nucleotide sequence: TGCGCCAGCAGCTCAGGACAGCATAATTCACCCCTCCACTTT.

The chain employs TRBV2 and TRBJ2-7, with 9 bases fitting TRBD1. The J segment lost 6 bases and the V segment lost 5 bases, leaving 5 bases of the junction unmatched. CDR1 is SNHLY, CDR2 FYNNEI, per germline. CDR3 length: 13 residues. The chain's CDR3 is CASSSGTGREQYF. The CDR3 nucleotides are TGTGCCAGCAGTTCCGGGACAGGGCGCGAGCAGTACTTC. The entire variable domain, with the rest obtained from reference TRBV2 and TRBJ2-7, is as follows: EPEVTQTPSHQVTQMGQEVILRCVPISNHLYFYWYRQILGQKVEFLVSFYNNEISEKSEIFDDQFSVERPDGSNFTLKIRSTKLEDSAMYFCASSSGTGREQYFGPGTRLTVT.

This chain connects TRBV6-4 to TRBJ1-5; D not resolved. CDR1 MRHNA and CDR2 SNTAGT come from the germline V gene. Trimming left V 6 bases short and J 1 base short, with 7 bases between. The CDR3 length is 13 residues. This chain's CDR3 is CASSPESNQPQHF. The CDR3 region has the DNA TGTGCCAGCAGCCCGGAGAGCAATCAGCCCCAGCATTTT.

The gene calls are TRBV7-9 and TRBJ1-1; D remains ambiguous. The CDR3 sequence is 12 residues long. V lost 5 bases to trimming and J lost 3 bases, with 7 bases between them. Germline-derived CDR1 and CDR2 are SEHNR and FQNEAQ (reference sequence). In DNA form, the CDR3 reads TGTGCCAGCAGCCTCAAGTACACTGAAGCTTTCTTT. This translates into CASSLKYTEAFF.

This chain links TRBV28 with TRBJ1-6; 8 nucleotides align to TRBD1. The CDR3 contains 14 residues. CDR1 is MDHEN and CDR2 is SYDVKM in the germline V gene. V dropped 4 bases and J dropped 10; count of bases not matched to a gene: 6. The CDR3 here is CASSSTQGVSPLHF. The DNA of the CDR3 is TGTGCCAGCAGTTCGACACAGGGGGTGTCACCCCTCCACTTT.

The V and J genes are TRBV6-5 and TRBJ1-2; D ambiguous. The CDR3 covers 12 residues. Trimming removed 5 bases from V and 7 bases from J, with 11 bases in between. CDR1 and CDR2 (germline): MNHEY, SVGAGI. CDR3 amino acids: CASSSLTRGYTF. CDR3 nucleotides: TGTGCCAGCAGTAGTCTGACTCGTGGCTACACCTTC.